The next 26 T cell receptor beta chains were all read from a single sample in a study of identical twins (dated by TCRdb to the mid-2010s). Library generation was performed with 5' RACE. The listed sequencing device is Illumina HiSeq 2000. The public reads were run again by TCRdb, first through fastp at Q25 and then through MiXCR, and only productive beta chains were kept. Rows with one shared CDR3 protein collapse into an entry with the most common genes and DNA. This sample gives about 660,000 distinct CDR3 sequences in total; around 8.3% of them show up just once. The ten top clones hold approximately 0.94% of the sample. The data were also submitted as part of a second study, on yellow fever vaccine responses in identical twins.

The sample was PBMCs. The receptor set was obtained from a woman between 18 and 29 years old in good health.

In its sample, this clonotype was seen a few times. The chain combines TRBV6-5 with TRBJ2-7; weak D call: TRBD2 (6 bases). The CDR3 covers 15 residues. The germline V and J ends were trimmed by 4 bases and 3 bases, with 16 bases remaining between them. The germline V gene has CDR1 MNHEY and CDR2 SVGAGI. DNA of the CDR3: TGTGCCAGCAGTTCGCGACTAGACCGAAACTACGAGCAGTACTTC. Translated: CASSSRLDRNYEQYF.

The genes are TRBV10-2 and TRBJ2-3, with D possibly TRBD2 on 5 matching bases. CDR3 size: 13 residues. The V gene's germline CDR1 is WSHSY and CDR2 SAAADI. The germline V and J ends were trimmed by 8 bases and 2 bases, with 11 bases remaining between them. This chain's CDR3 is CASGGSYTDTQYF. CDR3 bases: TGCGCCAGCGGCGGGTCTTACACAGATACGCAGTATTTT.

This clonotype appeared a few times. The rearrangement joins TRBV6-2 or TRBV6-3 to TRBJ2-3; 7 bases agree with TRBD1. This CDR3 spans 15 amino acids. Looked up from germline, CDR1 is MNHEY and CDR2 is SVGEGT. J gave up 2 bases and V 2 bases, and 4 bases lay outside the gene matches. The CDR3 DNA is TGTGCCAGCAGTTACAGGGGGCTGGTCACAGATACGCAGTATTTT. Amino acid sequence: CASSYRGLVTDTQYF.

This clonotype was found many times. The chain employs TRBV7-9 and TRBJ2-3; TRBD1 aligns across 8 bases. Germline V CDR1 and CDR2: SEHNR, FQNEAQ (reference sequence). The ends lost 3 bases at V and 0 bases at J; junction bases unmatched: 2. There are 15 residues in the CDR3. CDR3 nucleotide sequence: TGTGCCAGCAGCTTTGGGACAGGAAGCACAGATACGCAGTATTTT. This gives the protein CASSFGTGSTDTQYF.

This clonotype came up many times. A read error may account for a junction end that differs from germline. The V call is TRBV3-1, the J call TRBJ2-1; D might be TRBD2 (6 bases). The germline V gene encodes CDR1 LGHDT and CDR2 YNNKEL (reference sequence). This CDR3 region has 15 residues. The CDR3 protein is CASSPTTSSYNEQFF. The CDR3 DNA sequence: TGCGCCAGCAGCCCAACGACTAGTTCCTACAATGAGCAGTTCTTC.

This clonotype was detected many times. The V gene is TRBV29-1, the J gene TRBJ2-3, with D possibly TRBD1 on 6 matching bases. CDR3 size: 13 residues. Between the trimmed V and J ends, which lost 5 bases and 0 bases, there was a span of 9 bases. Germline CDR1 reads SQVTM; CDR2 reads ANQGSEA. The CDR3 nucleotides are TGCAGCGTTCATCAGGGGAGCACAGATACGCAGTATTTT. Its protein is CSVHQGSTDTQYF.

In DNA, the CDR3 is TGTGCCAGCAGTTTCGCGGACTTAACAGATACGCAGTATTTT. It specifies CASSFADLTDTQYF. The chain links TRBV28 to TRBJ2-3; weak D call: TRBD2 (5 bases). With 3 bases removed from V and 3 bases from J, the gap between germline ends came to 10 bases. The CDR3 spans 14 residues. CDR1 is MDHEN, CDR2 SYDVKM, per germline.

This clonotype was recorded a few times. V and J are TRBV14 and TRBJ2-1; TRBD1 matches at 7 bases. Looked up from germline, CDR1 is SGHDN and CDR2 is FVKESK. The V gene end was trimmed by 5 bases and the J gene end by 0 bases; junction bases not matched to a gene: 13. The CDR3 consists of 18 residues. This CDR3 is CASSTQNPGQSSYNEQFF. CDR3 nucleotide sequence: TGTGCCAGCAGCACTCAAAACCCGGGACAGAGCTCCTACAATGAGCAGTTCTTC. Full variable domain (remainder filled in from reference TRBV14 and TRBJ2-1): EAGVTQFPSHSVIEKGQTVTLRCDPISGHDNLYWYRRVMGKEIKFLLHFVKESKQDESGMPNNRFLAERTGGTYSTLKVQPAELEDSGVYFCASSTQNPGQSSYNEQFFGPGTRLTVL.

Comments on this clonotype: An end of the junction does not agree with germline; a read error may underlie this. The chain links TRBV6-5 to TRBJ1-2; TRBD1 is a possible D gene (6 bases). The CDR3 extends over 14 amino acids. Looked up from germline, CDR1 is MNHEY and CDR2 is SVGAGI. The DNA of the CDR3 is TGTGTCAGCAGTTACGGGGTACAGGGAGAGGGCTACACCTTC. The encoded protein is CVSSYGVQGEGYTF.

This clonotype was counted only a few times. DNA of the CDR3: TGTGCCAGCAGCCATAGACAGGGGAGAGAGACCCAGTACTTC. This translates into CASSHRQGRETQYF. This chain uses TRBV7-9 with TRBJ2-5; 8 nucleotides align to TRBD1. Germline CDR1 SEHNR, CDR2 FQNEAQ (reference sequence). The ends lost 5 bases at V and 4 bases at J; junction bases unmatched: 6. This CDR3 region has 14 residues.

This chain connects TRBV20-1 to TRBJ2-1; D gene ambiguous. CDR3 length: 17 amino acids. V was trimmed by 1 base and J by 8 bases, leaving 24 bases between them. Germline values: CDR1 DFQATT, CDR2 SNEGSKA (reference sequence). CDR3 region: CSARGGLRPSLTYEQFF. CDR3 bases: TGCAGTGCTAGAGGAGGCTTGAGACCCTCCCTTACCTATGAGCAGTTCTTC.

The chain combines TRBV6-1 with TRBJ1-6; D is uncertain. The CDR3 length is 17 residues. V dropped 5 bases and J dropped 7 bases, with 21 bases sitting between them. Germline V gene lookup returns CDR1 MNHNS and CDR2 SASEGT. CDR3 DNA sequence: TGTGCCAGCAGTCCACCCACCCGCGGGATCGCGAATTCACCCCTCCACTTT. This gives the protein CASSPPTRGIANSPLHF.

A few counts support this clonotype. The V gene is TRBV6-1, the J gene TRBJ1-2, with D hard to call. Germline V gene sequence: CDR1 MNHNS, CDR2 SASEGT. The CDR3 loop spans 14 amino acids. V was shortened by 6 bases and J by 8 bases, with 19 bases between the two germline ends. The CDR3 DNA follows: TGTGCCAGCAGAAAATCCGGGCCCCAAAGGGGCTACACCTTC. Protein product: CASRKSGPQRGYTF.

This clonotype has more than one count but fewer than ten. The J gene is TRBJ2-3, the V gene TRBV5-4; D possibly corresponds to TRBD1 (6 bases). V shed 4 bases and J shed 2 bases, with 11 bases lying between them. The CDR3 runs to 14 residues. Germline V gives CDR1 SGHNT, CDR2 YYREEE (reference sequence). The CDR3 nucleotides read TGTGCCAGCAGCATACGGGACAACACAGATACGCAGTATTTT. Its protein product is CASSIRDNTDTQYF.

The chain recombines TRBV12-5 with TRBJ2-2; D unclear. The CDR3 covers 13 residues. V shed 0 bases and J shed 4 bases, with 3 bases lying between them. Germline V gene data show CDR1 as LGHNT and CDR2 as FRNRAP. The CDR3 spells CASGLVITGELFF. CDR3 coding DNA: TGTGCTAGTGGTTTGGTAATCACCGGGGAGCTGTTTTTT.

This clonotype was seen a handful of times. The chain links TRBV28 to TRBJ2-2; D is unclear. This CDR3 comprises 16 residues. V was shortened by 3 bases and J by 5 bases, with 16 bases between the two germline ends. The V gene's germline CDR1 is MDHEN and CDR2 SYDVKM. DNA of the CDR3: TGTGCCAGCAGTTTCCTTATCGTGAGGTATACCGGGGAGCTGTTTTTT. Its translation is CASSFLIVRYTGELFF.

The V and J genes are TRBV6-5 and TRBJ2-7; TRBD2 agrees at 7 bases. Germline lookup yields CDR1 MNHEY and CDR2 SVGAGI. CDR3 size: 15 residues. The V gene end was trimmed by 4 bases and the J gene end by 2 bases; junction bases not matched to a gene: 8. The CDR3 spells CASSSRGGSAYEQYF. The CDR3, as DNA: TGTGCCAGCAGTTCTCGGGGAGGGTCCGCCTACGAGCAGTACTTC.

Only a few counts were recorded for this clonotype. This rearrangement joins TRBV27 to TRBJ1-2; possibly TRBD1 for D (5 bases). Trimming shortened V by 10 bases and J by 2 bases, and 14 bases separated the two germline ends. The CDR3 is made up of 13 amino acids. CDR1 and CDR2 (germline): MNHEY, SMNVEV (reference sequence). This CDR3 is CATRGRTNYGYTF. The CDR3 nucleotides are TGTGCCACGCGAGGCAGGACAAACTATGGCTACACCTTC.

This clonotype was counted a few times. The genes are TRBV10-3 and TRBJ2-7, with 9 bases aligning to TRBD2. Per the germline V gene, CDR1 is ENHRY and CDR2 is SYGVKD. The CDR3 runs to 17 residues. Trimming took 2 bases from V and 0 from J; bases not matched to a gene: 8. The CDR3 protein is CAISELRASGTSYEQYF. CDR3 nucleotides: TGTGCCATCAGTGAGCTCCGGGCTAGCGGGACCTCCTACGAGCAGTACTTC.

In this sample, this clonotype turned up a few times. This sequence joins TRBV6-4 and TRBJ2-5, with 7 nucleotides matching TRBD2. Germline trimming cut 2 bases from V and 5 bases from J; bases unmatched to any gene: 5. The length of the CDR3 is 14 residues. The germline CDR1 and CDR2 sequences are MRHNA and SNTAGT. In DNA, the CDR3 is TGTGCCAGCAGTGACGGGGGGGAGCCGGAGACCCAGTACTTC. As protein: CASSDGGEPETQYF.

This clonotype appeared many times. The gene calls are TRBV6-1 and TRBJ2-2; no definite D call. The germline CDR1 and CDR2 sequences are MNHNS and SASEGT. This CDR3 is built from 15 residues. V lost 6 bases and J lost 4, with 15 bases in between. The CDR3 nucleotides read TGTGCCAGCAGGACGGCCCGGCTCACCACCGGGGAGCTGTTTTTT. Translating gives CASRTARLTTGELFF.

This clonotype was recorded a few times. This sequence joins TRBV12-3 or TRBV12-4 and TRBJ1-4; 10 bases match TRBD1. V lost 5 bases and J lost 8; bases outside the gene matches: 8. The CDR3 sequence is 15 residues long. The CDR3 sequence: CASSPSGTGVEKLFF. The CDR3 coding sequence is TGTGCCAGCAGTCCCTCAGGGACAGGGGTCGAAAAACTGTTTTTT.

The V and J genes are TRBV5-1 and TRBJ2-5; D may match TRBD1 or TRBD2 (5 bases each). Trimming stripped 3 bases from V and 5 bases from J, with 23 bases between. The germline V gene has CDR1 SGHRS and CDR2 YFSETQ. The CDR3 sequence is 17 residues long. CDR3 DNA sequence: TGCGCCAGCAGCTCCGGGGATGCGGTGGGGCCCAGGGAGACCCAGTACTTC. It encodes CASSSGDAVGPRETQYF.

This clonotype was seen at least ten times. The chain employs TRBV7-9 and TRBJ2-7; 8 bases fit TRBD1. Per the germline V gene, CDR1 is SEHNR and CDR2 is FQNEAQ (reference sequence). The CDR3 has 16 amino acids. V shed 5 bases, J shed 3 bases, and the junction held 12 bases outside the gene matches. CDR3 nucleotide sequence: TGTGCCAGCAGCGCCGGGGACGGACAGGGATACTACGAGCAGTACTTC. Translation gives CASSAGDGQGYYEQYF.

This chain uses TRBV20-1 with TRBJ2-7; TRBD1 aligns across 10 bases. With V trimmed by 3 bases and J by 3 bases, 11 bases remained unmatched. Germline CDR1 is DFQATT and CDR2 is SNEGSKA (reference sequence). The CDR3 sequence is 16 residues long. CDR3 sequence (DNA): TGCAGTGCTAGCGACAAAAGGGGACAGGGGCGCTACGAGCAGTACTTC. Amino acid sequence: CSASDKRGQGRYEQYF.

This clonotype was counted a few times. The chain's CDR3 is CAIRLSAGFDEQYF. As DNA, the CDR3 is TGTGCCATCAGGTTAAGCGCAGGGTTCGACGAGCAGTACTTC. This chain links TRBV10-3 with TRBJ2-7; possible D gene TRBD1, 5 bases. This CDR3 comprises 14 residues. Trimming shortened V by 6 bases and J by 5 bases, and 17 bases separated the two germline ends. Per the germline V gene, CDR1 is ENHRY and CDR2 is SYGVKD.